This TCR beta chain was captured by sequencing in a study of blood T cell repertoires in COVID-19. Study overall: From the United States, Italy and Spain came samples of acute and convalescent COVID-19.

Generated by immunoSEQ multiplex PCR, the TCRdb table keeps only in-frame clones and is missing some. The sample lists approximately 220,000 clones; roughly 84% were seen once. The germline V gene encodes CDR1 MNHEY and CDR2 SVGAGI. The V end lost 7 bases, the J end lost 3 bases, and 12 bases lay between the germline ends. CDR3 length: 13 amino acids. The TCR comes from a man aged 35 to 55 with acute or convalescent COVID-19. This rearrangement joins TRBV6-5 to TRBJ1-1; D possibly corresponds to TRBD1 (5 bases). Material for sequencing was peripheral blood. CDR3 residues: CASKKGLDTEAFF. The CDR3, as DNA: TGTGCCAGCAAAAAGGGACTGGACACTGAAGCTTTCTTT.